The entry that follows covers one T cell receptor beta chain sequence. This sample was included in a study of blood T cell repertoires in COVID-19. About the research overall: COVID-19 samples from acute and convalescent phases originated in the United States, Italy and Spain. From T cells, B-cell-depleted T cells, or PBMCs came the material, which was cDNA or gDNA.

Methods used by the authors: Reference gene primer amplification in the assay estimated nucleated cell counts. Generated by immunoSEQ multiplex PCR, the TCRdb table keeps only in-frame clones and is missing some. The V and J calls and clone size were taken over from that table, and D and trimming were inferred from the DNA. The sample shows over 120,000 clones, about 79% of them seen only once. The germline V gene has CDR1 SGHVS and CDR2 FQNEAQ. V was shortened by 1 base and J by 7 bases, with 7 bases between the two germline ends. This CDR3 has 13 amino acids. The origin of this receptor is a woman aged 80 or over with acute or convalescent COVID-19. The chain combines TRBV7-8 with TRBJ2-2, with TRBD2 as a possible D gene (5 bases). The sequencing sample was made of peripheral blood. CDR3 region: CASSLVRDGELFF. CDR3 nucleotide sequence: TGTGCCAGCAGCTTAGTCCGGGACGGGGAGCTGTTTTTT.